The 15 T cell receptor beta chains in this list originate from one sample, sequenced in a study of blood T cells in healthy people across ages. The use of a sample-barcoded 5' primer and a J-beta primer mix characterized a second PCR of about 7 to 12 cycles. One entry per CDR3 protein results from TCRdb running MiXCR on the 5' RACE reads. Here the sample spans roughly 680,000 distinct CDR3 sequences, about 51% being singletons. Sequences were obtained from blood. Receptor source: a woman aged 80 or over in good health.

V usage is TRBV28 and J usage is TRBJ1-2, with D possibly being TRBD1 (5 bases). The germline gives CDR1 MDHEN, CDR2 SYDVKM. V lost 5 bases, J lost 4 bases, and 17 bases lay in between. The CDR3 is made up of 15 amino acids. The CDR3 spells CASSNPGRLAYGYTF. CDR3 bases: TGTGCCAGCAGTAATCCGGGACGCCTGGCCTATGGCTACACCTTC.

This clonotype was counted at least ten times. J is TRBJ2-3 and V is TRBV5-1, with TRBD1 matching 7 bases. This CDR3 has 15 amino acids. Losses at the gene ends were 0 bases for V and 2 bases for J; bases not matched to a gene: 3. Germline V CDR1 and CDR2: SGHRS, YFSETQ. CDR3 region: CASSLGDSSTDTQYF. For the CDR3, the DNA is TGCGCCAGCAGCTTGGGGGACAGTTCCACAGATACGCAGTATTTT.

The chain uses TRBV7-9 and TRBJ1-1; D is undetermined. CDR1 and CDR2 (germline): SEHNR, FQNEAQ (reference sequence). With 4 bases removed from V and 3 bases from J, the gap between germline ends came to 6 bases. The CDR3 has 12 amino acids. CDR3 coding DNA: TGTGCCAGCAGCTACGGGGACACTGAAGCTTTCTTT. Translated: CASSYGDTEAFF.

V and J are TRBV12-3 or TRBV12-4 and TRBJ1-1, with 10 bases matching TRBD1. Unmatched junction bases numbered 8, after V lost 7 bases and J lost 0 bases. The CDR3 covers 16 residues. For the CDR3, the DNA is TGTGCCAGCATCCCCGGGACAGGGGACATGAACACTGAAGCTTTCTTT. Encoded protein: CASIPGTGDMNTEAFF.

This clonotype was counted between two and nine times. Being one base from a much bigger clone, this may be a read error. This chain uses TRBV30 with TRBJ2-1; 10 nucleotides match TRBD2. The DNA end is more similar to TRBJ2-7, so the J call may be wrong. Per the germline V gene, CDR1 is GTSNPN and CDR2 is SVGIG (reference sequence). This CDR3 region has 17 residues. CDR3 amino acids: CAWRGGLAWGAYNEQYF. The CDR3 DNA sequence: TGTGCCTGGAGGGGGGGACTAGCGTGGGGGGCCTACAATGAGCAGTACTTC.

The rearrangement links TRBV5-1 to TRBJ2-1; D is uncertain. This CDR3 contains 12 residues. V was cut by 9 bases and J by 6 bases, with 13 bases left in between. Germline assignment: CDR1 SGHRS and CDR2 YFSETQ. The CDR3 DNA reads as TGCGCCACCCCGGTCTTCTCCAATGAGCAGTTCTTC. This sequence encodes CATPVFSNEQFF.

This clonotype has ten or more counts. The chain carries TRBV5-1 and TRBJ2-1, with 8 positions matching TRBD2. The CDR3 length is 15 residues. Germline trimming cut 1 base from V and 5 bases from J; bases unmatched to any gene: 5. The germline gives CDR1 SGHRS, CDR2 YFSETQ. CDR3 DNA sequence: TGCGCCAGCAGCTTGTTACCAGCGGGAGACAATGAGCAGTTCTTC. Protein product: CASSLLPAGDNEQFF.

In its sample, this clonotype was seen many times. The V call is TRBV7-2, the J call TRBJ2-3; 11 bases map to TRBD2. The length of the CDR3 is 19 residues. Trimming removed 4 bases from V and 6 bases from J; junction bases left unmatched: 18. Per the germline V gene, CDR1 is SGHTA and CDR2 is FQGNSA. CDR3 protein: CASSSRLVGGRTSGDTQYF. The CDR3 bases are TGTGCCAGCAGCTCACGCCTAGTCGGTGGGAGGACTAGCGGGGATACGCAGTATTTT.

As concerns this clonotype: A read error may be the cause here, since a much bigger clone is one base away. The CDR3 sequence is CAGRTGRTDTQYF. In DNA form, the CDR3 reads TGTGCCGGCCGGACGGGACGCACAGATACGCAGTATTTT. The rearrangement uses TRBV6-6 and TRBJ2-3; D is perhaps TRBD1 or TRBD2 (5 bases each). The CDR3 sequence is 13 residues long. The germline V and J ends were trimmed by 11 bases and 1 base, with 13 bases remaining between them. Per the germline V gene, CDR1 is MNHNY and CDR2 is SVGAGI (reference sequence).

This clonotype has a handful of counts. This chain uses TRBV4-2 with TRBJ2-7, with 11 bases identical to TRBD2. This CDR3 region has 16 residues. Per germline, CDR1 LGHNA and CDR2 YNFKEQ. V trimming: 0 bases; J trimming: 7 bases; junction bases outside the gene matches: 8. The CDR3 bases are TGTGCCAGCAGCCAAGATGCACTAGCGGGAGCCAATGAGCAGTACTTC. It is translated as CASSQDALAGANEQYF.

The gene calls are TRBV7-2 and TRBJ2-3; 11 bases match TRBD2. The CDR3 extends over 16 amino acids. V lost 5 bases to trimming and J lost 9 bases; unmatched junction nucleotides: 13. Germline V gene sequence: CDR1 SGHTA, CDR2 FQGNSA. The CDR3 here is CASSATSGGPQETQYF. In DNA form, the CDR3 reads TGTGCCAGCAGCGCTACTAGCGGGGGACCTCAGGAGACGCAGTATTTT.

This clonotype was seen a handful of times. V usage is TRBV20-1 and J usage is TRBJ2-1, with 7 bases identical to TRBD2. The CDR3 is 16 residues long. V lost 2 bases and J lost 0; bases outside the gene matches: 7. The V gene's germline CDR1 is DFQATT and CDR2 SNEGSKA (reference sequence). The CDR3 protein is CSARSSGGSSYNEQFF. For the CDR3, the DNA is TGCAGTGCTAGATCAAGTGGCGGGAGCTCCTACAATGAGCAGTTCTTC.

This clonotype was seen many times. CDR3 loop: CATSEYSPGNEQFF. The DNA for the CDR3 is TGTGCCACCAGTGAGTACAGCCCGGGTAATGAGCAGTTCTTC. The chain combines TRBV24-1 with TRBJ2-1; no reliable D call. Germline values: CDR1 KGHDR, CDR2 SFDVKD. CDR3 size: 14 residues. Trimming took 4 bases from V and 7 from J, leaving 13 bases between them.

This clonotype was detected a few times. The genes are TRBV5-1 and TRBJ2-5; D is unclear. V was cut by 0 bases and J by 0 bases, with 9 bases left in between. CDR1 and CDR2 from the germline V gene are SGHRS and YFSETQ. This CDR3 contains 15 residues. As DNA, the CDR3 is TGCGCCAGCAGCTTGGGATCTAGGTACCAAGAGACCCAGTACTTC. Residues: CASSLGSRYQETQYF.

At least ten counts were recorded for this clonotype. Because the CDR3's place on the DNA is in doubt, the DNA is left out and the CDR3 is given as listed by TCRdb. The CDR3 sequence is CASSMTFGDRYEETQYF. The chain recombines TRBV21-1 with TRBJ2-5; the table names TRBD1, a call not compared with the DNA. TRBV21-1 is tagged as a pseudogene. The CDR3 numbers 17 amino acids, ends counted.